This TCR beta chain comes out of a study of post-analysis software for immune sequencing data. V shed 0 bases, J shed 12 bases, and the junction held 14 bases outside the gene matches. CDR1 and CDR2 (germline): SQVTM, ANQGSEA. CDR3 length: 15 residues. This clonotype was seen more than once but under ten times. The antigen is not known. Overall study findings and caveats: Patients had higher frequencies than controls of five or six TRBV segments, including TRBV5-6, TRBV5-1 and TRBV20-1. F measure clustering grouped samples strongly by preparation batch. Compared with controls, patients showed significantly lower normalized Chao1 diversity.

Prepared TCR beta cDNA libraries contained unique molecular identifiers. TCRdb ran MiXCR on the PCR reads and lists one entry per CDR3 protein. The table records about 800,000 distinct CDR3 sequences, roughly 27% of them present only once. This receptor was obtained from a girl under 18 with multiple sclerosis. This sequence joins TRBV29-1 and TRBJ2-1; 7 bases are a match to TRBD1. Sequencing was carried out using blood. CDR3 sequence (DNA): TGCAGCGTTGAAGATCTTGGAGGACAGGCCCCCCCGCAGTTCTTC. Protein: CSVEDLGGQAPPQFF.